This TCR beta chain was sequenced in a study of blood T cell repertoires in COVID-19. In the study overall: COVID-19 samples from acute and convalescent phases originated in the United States, Italy and Spain. T cells, B-cell-depleted T cells, or PBMCs supplied cDNA or gDNA.

Authors' analysis steps: Estimated nucleated cell counts came from reference gene primer amplification. TCRdb's table, derived via immunoSEQ multiplex PCR, lists solely in-frame clones and lacks some. V and J calls and clone size are as listed in that table; D and trimming were resolved from the DNA. The sample has about 28,000 clones; approximately 87% are singletons. Germline V lookup: CDR1 LGHNA, CDR2 YNFKEQ. The V end was cut by 4 bases, the J end by 1 base, with 10 bases between. There are 14 residues in the CDR3. This receptor was obtained from a man between 65 and 79 years old with active COVID-19. The sequenced sample was peripheral blood. The V call is TRBV4-2, the J call TRBJ2-5, with D possibly matching TRBD2 (5 bases). The CDR3 region is CASSLGGGQETQYF. CDR3 coding DNA: TGTGCCAGCAGCCTCGGCGGAGGCCAAGAGACCCAGTACTTC.